These 16 T cell receptor beta chains were all obtained from the same sample, sequenced in a study of T-cell memory formation after mild COVID-19. TCRdb processed the 5' RACE reads anew with MiXCR; each CDR3 protein has one entry. In the table there are about 470,000 distinct CDR3 sequences, 20% to 25% of which are singletons. The sample taken for sequencing was PBMCs or a T cell subset sorted from them (not recorded which). These receptors were obtained from an adult woman who had mild COVID-19 (a few samples of this study predate the infection). Cell type and time point are not known.

This clonotype was detected a few times. This chain connects TRBV12-3 or TRBV12-4 to TRBJ2-1; a weak D match, TRBD1 (5 bases). The CDR3 has 12 residues. V gave up 5 bases and J gave up 7 bases, with 9 bases separating them. As DNA, the CDR3 is TGTGCCAGCAGTGACAGTATTAATGAGCAGTTCTTC. It translates to CASSDSINEQFF.

This clonotype was recorded at least ten times. The chain links TRBV12-3 or TRBV12-4 to TRBJ2-5, with D uncertain. The CDR3 covers 14 residues. Between the trimmed V and J ends, which lost 2 bases and 2 bases, there was a span of 9 bases. In DNA, the CDR3 is TGTGCCAGCAGTTTACGGCGGAGACAAGAGACCCAGTACTTC. Its translation: CASSLRRRQETQYF.

This clonotype was detected a few times. Relative to the germline gene, one junction end is altered; a read error may explain this. This rearrangement joins TRBV12-3 or TRBV12-4 to TRBJ2-7, with TRBD1 identical over 9 bases. The CDR3 is 13 residues long. CDR3 nucleotide sequence: TGTGCCAGCAGTCGAAGGACAGGGGCCCAACGTGACTTC. Its protein is CASSRRTGAQRDF.

This chain uses TRBV11-1 with TRBJ2-1; D could derive from TRBD1 or TRBD2 (6 bases each). This CDR3 is 16 amino acids long. Germline CDR1 SGHAT, CDR2 FQDESV (reference sequence). Trimming shortened V by 1 base and J by 9 bases, and 19 bases separated the two germline ends. The CDR3 sequence is CASSLEGGHQSTEQFF. In DNA form, the CDR3 reads TGTGCCAGCAGCTTAGAGGGGGGCCACCAGTCTACTGAGCAGTTCTTC.

The rearrangement joins TRBV20-1 to TRBJ2-7; TRBD2 matches 11 bases. The CDR3 is 14 residues long. Germline CDR1 DFQATT, CDR2 SNEGSKA (reference sequence). The V gene end was trimmed by 6 bases and the J gene end by 2 bases; junction bases not matched to a gene: 6. CDR3 DNA: TGCAGTGCCCCTAGCGGGAGGTTTACCTACGAGCAGTACTTC. The encoded protein is CSAPSGRFTYEQYF.

This clonotype was picked up a small number of times. The rearrangement joins TRBV6-6 to TRBJ2-2; D perhaps matches TRBD1 (5 bases). The CDR3 runs 16 residues. V was pared by 3 bases and J by 4 bases, with 15 bases between. Germline CDR1 reads MNHNY; CDR2 reads SVGAGI (reference sequence). The CDR3 loop is CASSYDSPTVTGELFF. The DNA for the CDR3 is TGTGCCAGCAGTTATGACAGTCCGACGGTCACCGGGGAGCTGTTTTTT.

This clonotype was observed a few times. The gene calls are TRBV6-5 and TRBJ2-4; D may be TRBD1 (6 bases). Trimming removed 5 bases at V and 0 bases at J, with 14 bases between. CDR3 size: 16 residues. Germline V gene data show CDR1 as MNHEY and CDR2 as SVGAGI. CDR3 amino acids: CASSGTGMVAKNIQYF. The DNA of the CDR3 is TGTGCCAGCAGTGGCACAGGGATGGTAGCCAAAAACATTCAGTACTTC.

V gene TRBV2 combines with J gene TRBJ2-5, with D perhaps TRBD2 (5 bases). The ends were cut back, 8 bases at V and 4 bases at J, with 14 bases in the middle. Per germline, CDR1 SNHLY and CDR2 FYNNEI. This CDR3 comprises 13 residues. The CDR3 here is CASSSGWAETQYF. The CDR3 DNA reads TGTGCCAGCTCCAGCGGCTGGGCAGAGACCCAGTACTTC.

The rearrangement uses TRBV6-6 and TRBJ2-7; 10 nucleotides agree with TRBD2. This CDR3 spans 14 amino acids. V was clipped by 6 bases and J by 6 bases; unmatched bases: 8. CDR1 and CDR2 (germline): MNHNY, SVGAGI (reference sequence). The CDR3 reads CASRSTSGTREQYF. The CDR3, as DNA: TGTGCCAGCAGGTCCACTAGCGGGACTCGCGAGCAGTACTTC.

The table lists this clonotype with a few counts. The rearrangement uses TRBV19 and TRBJ2-7; 8 bases agree with TRBD1. The length of the CDR3 is 15 residues. Germline V gene lookup returns CDR1 LNHDA and CDR2 SQIVND (reference sequence). Germline trimming cut 5 bases from V and 2 bases from J; bases unmatched to any gene: 8. The CDR3, as DNA: TGTGCCAGTAGTGCCCCGGGACAGGCAGCCTACGAGCAGTACTTC. Its protein is CASSAPGQAAYEQYF.

The J gene is TRBJ2-4, the V gene TRBV12-3 or TRBV12-4; 12 nucleotides line up with TRBD2. CDR3 size: 14 residues. Losses at the gene ends were 5 bases for V and 7 bases for J; bases not matched to a gene: 3. The CDR3 region has the DNA TGTGCCAGCAGTCCGACTAGCGGGAGTAACATTCAGTACTTC. Its protein is CASSPTSGSNIQYF.

This clonotype was found a few times. The chain carries TRBV4-1 and TRBJ2-7; D may be TRBD2 (6 bases). Germline values: CDR1 MGHRA, CDR2 YSYEKL. The CDR3 is 14 residues long. The V end was cut by 1 base, the J end by 3 bases, with 10 bases between. CDR3 sequence (DNA): TGCGCCAGCAGCCAAGGCAGGGAGGACTACGAGCAGTACTTC. It yields the protein CASSQGREDYEQYF.

The chain carries TRBV4-1 and TRBJ2-2; D uncertain. CDR3 size: 14 residues. V gave up 1 base and J gave up 3 bases, with 6 bases separating them. Germline CDR1 and CDR2: MGHRA and YSYEKL. CDR3 sequence reads: CASSQARDTGELFF. The CDR3 bases are TGCGCCAGCAGCCAAGCCCGGGACACCGGGGAGCTGTTTTTT.

This clonotype has more than one count but fewer than ten. This chain links TRBV5-1 with TRBJ2-5; D perhaps matches TRBD2 (5 bases). The CDR3 has 16 amino acids. V lost 0 bases and J 2 bases, leaving 14 bases between the germline ends. Germline V lookup: CDR1 SGHRS, CDR2 YFSETQ. CDR3 residues: CASSLDAGGRQETQYF. The CDR3 nucleotides are TGCGCCAGCAGCTTGGATGCAGGAGGCAGGCAAGAGACCCAGTACTTC.

This rearrangement joins TRBV15 to TRBJ2-1; weak D call: TRBD2 (6 bases). The CDR3 is 14 residues long. With 5 bases removed from V and 1 base from J, the gap between germline ends came to 9 bases. Germline values: CDR1 LNHNV, CDR2 YYDKDF (reference sequence). CDR3 in amino acids: CATSGTLSYNEQFF. CDR3 coding DNA: TGTGCCACCAGCGGGACTCTGTCCTACAATGAGCAGTTCTTC.

This clonotype appeared once. This rearrangement joins TRBV7-9 to TRBJ2-7; 10 nucleotides align to TRBD2. The CDR3 consists of 16 residues. Germline V lookup: CDR1 SEHNR, CDR2 FQNEAQ (reference sequence). The V segment lost 1 base and the J segment 4 bases; nucleotides outside the gene matches: 7. The CDR3 DNA reads as TGTGCCAGCAGCTTAGATCCTAGCGGGGGAAAGTACGAGCAGTACTTC. Encoded protein: CASSLDPSGGKYEQYF. Complete variable domain (other parts from reference TRBV7-9 and TRBJ2-7): DTGVSQNPRHKITKRGQNVTFRCDPISEHNRLYWYRQTLGQGPEFLTYFQNEAQLEKSRLLSDRFSAERPKGSFSTLEIQRTEQGDSAMYLCASSLDPSGGKYEQYFGPGTRLTVT.